This TCR beta chain was retrieved from a study of blood T cell repertoires in COVID-19. As for the study in general: Specimens from acute and convalescent COVID-19 originated in the United States, Italy and Spain. PBMCs, B-cell-depleted T cells, or T cells provided the cDNA or gDNA that made up the material.

This CDR3 has 16 amino acids. Deletions cut 3 bases from V and 2 bases from J, with 16 bases between. Germline V CDR1 and CDR2: KGHSH, LQKENI. Under the authors' procedure: Researchers report that nucleated cell counts were estimated from reference gene primer amplification. Generated by immunoSEQ multiplex PCR, the TCRdb table keeps only in-frame clones and is missing some. From that table come the V and J calls and clone size; the DNA was used to work out D and trimming. The sample has a few hundred thousand clones, approximately 91% seen once. V is TRBV18 and J is TRBJ1-2; TRBD1 is a possible D gene (6 bases). The sample taken for sequencing was peripheral blood. This clonotype was obtained from a woman aged 35 to 49 who had recovered from COVID-19. CDR3 sequence (DNA): TGTGCCAGCTCACCTATCCAGGGGCACAGCAACTATGGCTACACCTTC. It translates to CASSPIQGHSNYGYTF.